This T cell receptor (beta chain) was sequenced in a study of blood T cells in healthy people across ages. Together with a sample-barcoded 5' primer, a J-beta primer mix was included in a second PCR lasting roughly 7 to 11 cycles. Using its own MiXCR run on the 5' RACE reads, TCRdb lists one record per CDR3 protein. The table includes roughly 1,100,000 distinct CDR3 sequences, around 25% detected once. This clonotype was counted many times. V lost 0 bases, J lost 4 bases, and 16 bases lay in between. Germline loops: CDR1 SGDLS, CDR2 YYNGEE. The CDR3 is made up of 16 amino acids. These data were also reused for a study on T cells of mothers and their children.

This receptor was identified in a girl aged 2-10 years in good health. Sequences were obtained from blood. The rearrangement links TRBV9 to TRBJ2-5; D is undetermined. The CDR3 spells CASSVVASGWRETQYF. The CDR3 nucleotides are TGTGCCAGCAGCGTAGTAGCTAGTGGTTGGCGAGAGACCCAGTACTTC.